This T cell receptor (beta chain) was retrieved from a study of memory CD4+ T cells and cytomegalovirus serostatus. The sort gate was single viable CD3+CD4+CD8-CD45RO+ cells for memory CD4+ T cells. Trimming took off 1 base at V and 10 bases at J, with 13 bases between the two ends. CDR1 and CDR2 (germline): LGHNA, YNFKEQ. The CDR3 is made up of 13 amino acids. Method: immunoSEQ multiplex PCR; TCRdb's copy keeps in-frame clones and lacks some. The data contain around 63,000 clones, around three quarters of them singletons. This clone was seen a few times. The gene calls are TRBV4-2 and TRBJ1-1; possibly TRBD1 for D (5 bases). The sequenced sample consisted of memory CD4+ T cells from blood. This TCR derives from an adult in good health and CMV-seronegative. Some clones in this sample may be carry-over from other donors' samples. The CDR3 region has the DNA TGTGCCAGCAGCCAAGTTGGGATCAGGGTAGCTTTCTTT. It translates to CASSQVGIRVAFF.